This T cell receptor beta chain came from a study of cytomegalovirus exposure and HLA in healthy donors. Study-level points and caveats: In an earlier analysis, in some 540 donors, most V segments appeared productive either ~87% or ~30% of the time.

Turning to this clone: The antigen remains unidentified.

A multiplex PCR was run with 60 Vbeta primers and 13 Jbeta primers. TCRdb's copy holds only in-frame clones and misses some; the assay was immunoSEQ multiplex PCR. This table holds some 160,000 clones, roughly 80% found once. The CDR3 totals 14 residues. The V gene end was trimmed by 5 bases and the J gene end by 5 bases; junction bases not matched to a gene: 7. Germline CDR1 SEHNR, CDR2 FQNEAQ (reference sequence). The receptor's source is a man between 18 and 35 years old in good health and CMV-seronegative. V and J are TRBV7-9 and TRBJ1-1, with 8 bases that match TRBD1. The specimen was PBMCs. The CDR3 is CASSLDRGETEAFF. The CDR3 DNA reads as TGTGCCAGCAGCCTCGACAGGGGAGAAACTGAAGCTTTCTTT.